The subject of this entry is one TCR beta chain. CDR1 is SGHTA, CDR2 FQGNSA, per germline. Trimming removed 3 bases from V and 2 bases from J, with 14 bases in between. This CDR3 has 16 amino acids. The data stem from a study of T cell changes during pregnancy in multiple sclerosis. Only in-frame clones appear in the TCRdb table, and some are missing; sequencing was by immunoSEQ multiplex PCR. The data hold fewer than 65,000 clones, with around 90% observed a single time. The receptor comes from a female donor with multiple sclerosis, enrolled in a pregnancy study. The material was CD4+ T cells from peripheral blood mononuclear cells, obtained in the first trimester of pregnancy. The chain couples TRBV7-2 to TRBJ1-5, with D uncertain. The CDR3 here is CASSFAGSVGNQPQHF. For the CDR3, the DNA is TGTGCCAGCAGCTTTGCAGGCTCAGTAGGCAATCAGCCCCAGCATTTT.